The T cell receptor beta chain under discussion was sequenced for a study of neurological immune-mediated disorders. CDR1 is MGHRA, CDR2 YSYEKL, per germline. Trimming cost V 3 bases and J 1 base, with 9 bases left between them. CDR3 length: 14 residues. Synthesis of cDNA was carried out by template-switch 5'RACE. The reaction used 10-nucleotide random UMIs. TCRdb processed the 5' RACE reads anew with MiXCR; each CDR3 protein has one entry. The sample lists about 10,000 distinct CDR3 sequences; approximately 22% were seen once. This clonotype is judged medium-sized. The sorted libraries were made from approximately 950,000 CD4+ or CD8+ T cells.

This TCR was recovered from a woman aged 40 to 49 with multiple sclerosis. The chain combines TRBV4-1 with TRBJ1-1; D ambiguous. The sample was CD8+ T cells from blood. CDR3 loop: CASSHVGRNTEAFF. CDR3 bases: TGCGCCAGCAGCCATGTGGGCAGGAACACTGAAGCTTTCTTT.